The rows below give T cell receptor beta chains drawn from one sample of a study of CD8 T cells in ankylosing spondylitis. TCRdb recomputed calls from the 5' RACE reads with MiXCR, one row per CDR3 protein. The table shows more than 300,000 distinct CDR3 sequences, with 7% to 9% occurring only once. The sample was blood, either unsorted or a sorted T cell fraction (not recorded which). These receptors originate from a male donor with ankylosing spondylitis. Each CDR3 is given with its conserved first and last residue. A D gene is named only where the DNA matches it firmly. Some rows have no size entry. The others give once, few or many, or a class for an expanded clone.

size	V	D	J	CDR3	DNA
few	TRBV20-1	.	TRBJ2-7	CSARAGWELGRREQYF	TGCAGTGCTAGAGCGGGTTGGGAACTAGGCCGTAGAGAGCAGTACTTC
few	TRBV29-1	.	TRBJ1-1	CSVPRGENTEAFF	TGCAGCGTCCCCCGGGGGGAGAACACTGAAGCTTTCTTT
few	TRBV4-3	.	TRBJ2-5	CASSQGGKGLETQYF	TGCGCCAGCAGCCAAGGAGGCAAAGGGCTAGAGACCCAGTACTTC
few	TRBV28	TRBD1	TRBJ1-2	CASSSTGLLVIYGYTF	TGTGCCAGCAGTTCGACAGGGCTACTAGTTATCTATGGCTACACCTTC
.	TRBV7-9	.	TRBJ1-3	CASSPRGGGNTIYF	TGTGCCAGCAGCCCCAGGGGTGGCGGAAACACCATATATTTT
.	TRBV13	TRBD2	TRBJ2-1	CASSHMTSGSYNEQFF	TGTGCCAGCAGCCATATGACTAGCGGGAGTTACAATGAGCAGTTCTTC
.	TRBV4-2	.	TRBJ2-1	CASSHAPQGNGEQFF	TGTGCCAGCAGCCATGCCCCTCAGGGCAATGGGGAGCAGTTCTTC
.	TRBV5-1	TRBD1	TRBJ2-7	CASRGDSLGVGEQYF	TGCGCCAGCAGGGGGGACAGCCTAGGGGTAGGCGAGCAGTACTTC
.	TRBV12-3/TRBV12-4	.	TRBJ2-5	CASSLISGVETQYF	TGTGCCAGCAGTTTAATAAGTGGCGTGGAGACCCAGTACTTC
few	TRBV7-9	.	TRBJ1-6	CASSLRNGGNSPLHF	TGTGCCAGCAGCTTACGGAACGGGGGTAATTCACCCCTCCACTTT
few	TRBV18	.	TRBJ2-7	CASSPAGQGEQYF	TGTGCCAGCTCACCGGCAGGGCAAGGGGAGCAGTACTTC
many	TRBV5-1	TRBD2	TRBJ2-3	CASSPGLAGGSDTQYF	TGCGCCAGCAGCCCGGGACTAGCGGGAGGATCAGATACGCAGTATTTT
many	TRBV12-3/TRBV12-4	.	TRBJ1-2	CASSSLRTASGYTF	TGTGCCAGCAGTTCCCTACGGACGGCCTCTGGCTACACCTTC
many	TRBV20-1	TRBD1	TRBJ1-5	CSARADRDNQPQHF	TGCAGTGCTAGAGCCGACAGGGACAATCAGCCCCAGCATTTT
many	TRBV5-6	.	TRBJ2-1	CASSLRGKEFF	TGTGCCAGCAGCTTGCGGGGGAAGGAGTTCTTC
.	TRBV28	.	TRBJ2-1	CASSLPQGSGNGEQFF	TGTGCCAGCAGTTTACCTCAGGGTAGTGGTAATGGTGAGCAGTTCTTC
.	TRBV12-5	TRBD1	TRBJ2-5	CASGKPGQEETQYF	TGTGCTAGTGGCAAACCGGGACAGGAAGAGACCCAGTACTTC
many	TRBV4-3	TRBD1	TRBJ2-1	CASSQERLAGGIDEQFF	TGCGCCAGCAGCCAAGAGCGGTTGGCAGGGGGCATCGATGAGCAGTTCTTC
few	TRBV5-6	.	TRBJ1-4	CASSSLGRAVEKLFF	TGTGCCAGCAGCTCATTGGGGAGGGCTGTCGAAAAACTGTTTTTT
few	TRBV29-1	.	TRBJ1-1	CSVSGVASNTEAFF	TGCAGCGTGAGCGGGGTAGCCTCGAACACTGAAGCTTTCTTT
.	TRBV7-9	TRBD1	TRBJ2-7	CASSSGQGSLEQYF	TGTGCCAGCAGCTCGGGACAGGGATCCCTCGAGCAGTACTTC
.	TRBV28	.	TRBJ1-5	CASSLGYRQPQHF	TGTGCCAGCAGTTTAGGGTATCGTCAGCCCCAGCATTTT
many	TRBV7-8	.	TRBJ2-3	CASNERPTDTQYF	TGTGCCAGCAACGAGCGGCCCACAGATACGCAGTATTTT
few	TRBV5-6	.	TRBJ2-3	CASSLDVWDADTQYF	TGTGCCAGCAGCTTGGATGTGTGGGATGCAGATACGCAGTATTTT
.	TRBV5-6	TRBD1	TRBJ1-5	CASSYGQGLSNQPQHF	TGTGCCAGCAGCTACGGACAGGGGTTAAGCAATCAGCCCCAGCATTTT
.	TRBV20-1	.	TRBJ2-6	CSAPRSSGANVLTF	TGCAGTGCACCACGTAGCTCTGGGGCCAACGTCCTGACTTTC
few	TRBV5-1	TRBD2	TRBJ2-5	CASSQKLTGGSDETQYF	TGCGCCAGCAGCCAAAAACTGACGGGGGGTAGTGACGAGACCCAGTACTTC
.	TRBV10-3	TRBD1	TRBJ1-1	CAISAGTGNTEAFF	TGTGCCATCAGTGCCGGGACAGGGAACACTGAAGCTTTCTTT
.	TRBV29-1	TRBD2	TRBJ2-1	CSVGTSGNHNEQFF	TGCAGCGTTGGAACTAGCGGGAACCACAATGAGCAGTTCTTC
.	TRBV7-8	.	TRBJ2-1	CASNRGAIYNEQFF	TGTGCCAGCAATAGAGGGGCCATCTACAATGAGCAGTTCTTC
.	TRBV5-1	TRBD1	TRBJ1-6	CARWTGGNSPLHF	TGCGCCAGATGGACAGGGGGGAATTCACCCCTCCACTTT